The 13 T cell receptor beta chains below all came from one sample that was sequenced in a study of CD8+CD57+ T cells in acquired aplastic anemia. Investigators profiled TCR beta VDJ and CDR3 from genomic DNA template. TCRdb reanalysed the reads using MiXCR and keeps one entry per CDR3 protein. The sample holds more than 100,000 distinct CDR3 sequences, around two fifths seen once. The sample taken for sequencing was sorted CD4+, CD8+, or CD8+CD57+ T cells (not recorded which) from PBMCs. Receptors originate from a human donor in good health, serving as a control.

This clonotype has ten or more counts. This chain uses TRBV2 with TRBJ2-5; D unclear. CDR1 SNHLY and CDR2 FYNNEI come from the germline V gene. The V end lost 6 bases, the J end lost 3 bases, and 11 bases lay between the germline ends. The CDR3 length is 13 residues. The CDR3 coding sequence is TGTGCCAGCAGCAACTCCCAGGAAGAGACCCAGTACTTC. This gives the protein CASSNSQEETQYF. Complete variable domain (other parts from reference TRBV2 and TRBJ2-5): EPEVTQTPSHQVTQMGQEVILRCVPISNHLYFYWYRQILGQKVEFLVSFYNNEISEKSEIFDDQFSVERPDGSNFTLKIRSTKLEDSAMYFCASSNSQEETQYFGPGTRLLVL.

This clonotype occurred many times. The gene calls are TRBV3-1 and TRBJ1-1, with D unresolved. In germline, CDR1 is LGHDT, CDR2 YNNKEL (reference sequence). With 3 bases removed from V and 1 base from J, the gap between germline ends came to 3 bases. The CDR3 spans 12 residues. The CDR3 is CASSHENTEAFF. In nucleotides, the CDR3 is TGTGCCAGCAGCCATGAGAACACTGAAGCTTTCTTT.

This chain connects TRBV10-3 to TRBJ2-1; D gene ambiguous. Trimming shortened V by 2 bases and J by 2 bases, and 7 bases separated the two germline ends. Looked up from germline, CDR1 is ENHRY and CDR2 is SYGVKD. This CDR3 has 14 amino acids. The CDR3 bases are TGTGCCATCAGTGAGGCTCCGACCTACAATGAGCAGTTCTTC. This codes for CAISEAPTYNEQFF.

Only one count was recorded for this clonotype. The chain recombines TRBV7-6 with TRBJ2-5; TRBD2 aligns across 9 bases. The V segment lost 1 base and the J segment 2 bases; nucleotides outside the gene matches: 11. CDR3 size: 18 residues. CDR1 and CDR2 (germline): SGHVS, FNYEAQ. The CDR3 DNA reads TGTGCCAGCAGCTTAGAAGTAGCGGGGGAAGGCCTTCAAGAGACCCAGTACTTC. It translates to CASSLEVAGEGLQETQYF.

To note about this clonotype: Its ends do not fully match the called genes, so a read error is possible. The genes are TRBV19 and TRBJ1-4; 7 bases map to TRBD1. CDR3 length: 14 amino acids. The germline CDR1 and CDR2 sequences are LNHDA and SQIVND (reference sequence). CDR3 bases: TGTGTCAGTCGTGGCGGGACAGCTAATGAAAAACTGTGTTTT. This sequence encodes CVSRGGTANEKLCF.

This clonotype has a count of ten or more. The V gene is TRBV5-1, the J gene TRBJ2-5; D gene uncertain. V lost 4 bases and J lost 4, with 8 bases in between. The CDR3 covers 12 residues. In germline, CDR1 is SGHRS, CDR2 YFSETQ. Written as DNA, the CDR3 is TGCGCCAGCAGCCCCCGCGGAGAGACCCAGTACTTC. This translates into CASSPRGETQYF.

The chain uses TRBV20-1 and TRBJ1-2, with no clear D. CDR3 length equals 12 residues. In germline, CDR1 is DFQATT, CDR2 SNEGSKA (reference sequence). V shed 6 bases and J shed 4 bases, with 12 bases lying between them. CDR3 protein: CSAQRAPYGYTF. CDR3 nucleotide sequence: TGCAGTGCCCAGCGGGCGCCCTATGGCTACACCTTC.

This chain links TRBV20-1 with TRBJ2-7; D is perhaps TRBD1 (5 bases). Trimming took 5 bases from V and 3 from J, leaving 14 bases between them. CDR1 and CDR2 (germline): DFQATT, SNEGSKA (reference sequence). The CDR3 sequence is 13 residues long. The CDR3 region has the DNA TGCAGTGCTGACGGACATTCCGGCTACGAGCAGTACTTC. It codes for CSADGHSGYEQYF.

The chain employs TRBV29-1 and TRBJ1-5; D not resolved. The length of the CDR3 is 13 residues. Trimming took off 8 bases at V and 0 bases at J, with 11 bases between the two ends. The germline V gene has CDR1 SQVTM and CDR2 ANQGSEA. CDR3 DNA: TGCAGCTATACTCACGGTAGCAATCAGCCCCAGCATTTT. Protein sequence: CSYTHGSNQPQHF.

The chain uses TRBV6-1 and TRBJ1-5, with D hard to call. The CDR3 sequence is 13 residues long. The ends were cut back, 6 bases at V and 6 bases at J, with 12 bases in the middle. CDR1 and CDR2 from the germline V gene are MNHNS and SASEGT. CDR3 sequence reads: CASSPQFGQPQHF. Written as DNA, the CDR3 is TGTGCCAGCAGCCCACAGTTCGGTCAGCCCCAGCATTTT.

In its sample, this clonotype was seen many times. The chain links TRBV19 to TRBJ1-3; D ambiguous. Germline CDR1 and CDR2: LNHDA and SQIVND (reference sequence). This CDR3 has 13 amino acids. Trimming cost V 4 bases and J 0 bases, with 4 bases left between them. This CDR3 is CASSTTSGNTIYF. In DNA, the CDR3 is TGTGCCAGTAGTACAACCTCTGGAAACACCATATATTTT.

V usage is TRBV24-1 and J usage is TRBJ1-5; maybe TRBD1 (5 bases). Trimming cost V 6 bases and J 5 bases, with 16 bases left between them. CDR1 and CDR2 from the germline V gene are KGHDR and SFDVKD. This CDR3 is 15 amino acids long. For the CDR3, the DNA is TGTGCCACCAGTTTCGGGGGGGGAGCGGATCAGCCCCAGCATTTT. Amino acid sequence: CATSFGGGADQPQHF.

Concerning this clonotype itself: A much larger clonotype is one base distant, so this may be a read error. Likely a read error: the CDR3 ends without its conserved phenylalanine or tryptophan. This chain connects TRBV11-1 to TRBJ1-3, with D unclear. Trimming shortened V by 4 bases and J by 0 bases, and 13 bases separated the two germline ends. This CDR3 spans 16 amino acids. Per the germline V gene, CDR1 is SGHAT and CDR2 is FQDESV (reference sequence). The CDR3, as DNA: TGTGCCAGCAGCTCTACCTTCAAGAGCTCTGGAAACACCATATATTCT. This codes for CASSSTFKSSGNTIYS.